This T cell receptor beta chain was sequenced during a study of beta chain features in type 1 diabetes (dated by TCRdb to 2016 to 2018). Notes on the research overall: Mean age, gender distribution, total cell number and subset yield did not differ between patients and healthy donors. A total of roughly 98,000,000 sorted cells were examined across all samples, and RNA yield correlated strongly with the number of cells per subset. The study compared TCRB repertoires of sorted circulating CD4+ T cell subsets between recently diagnosed type 1 diabetes patients and matched healthy donors. Whereas all 30 or so donors provided naive and central memory subsets, regulatory and stem cell-like memory subsets were isolated from just 8 patients and roughly eight healthy donors.

Reading the germline V gene (reference sequence) gives CDR1 GTSNPN and CDR2 SVGIG. The CDR3 goes from the cysteine to the phenylalanine over 15 residues. Only CDR3 DNA remains: 45 bases, in frame from the first base. The V end gives up 3 bases and the J end 7 bases, leaving 11 bases in the junction not matched to a gene. Each donor gave one peripheral blood draw, approximately 120 mL on average, collected into heparinised tubes. Naive, central memory, regulatory and stem cell-like memory CD4+ T cells were sorted on a BD FACSAria II using a panel including CD45RO, CCR7, CD25, CD127, CD95 and CD27. A purity above 98% was achieved for all sorted populations. Right away, PBMCs were isolated by Lymphoprep density gradient centrifugation and were stained directly, with no culture step. Samples were stained and sorted in pairs, with one healthy donor and one patient per experiment, so that batch effects were minimized.

A remark on this clone: This clone's antigen is unknown. One base away there is no much larger clone; base qualities are not given.

The entire amount of isolated RNA was reverse transcribed using the High Capacity cDNA Reverse Transcription Kit, so the sequenced TCRB transcripts were expressed ones. Deep immunoSEQ sequencing was applied to naive, central memory and regulatory T cell samples, giving an average of about 3.8 million total reads per sample. After sorted cells were lysed in RLT buffer, RNA was extracted with DNase-treated RNeasy Micro or Mini kits, with the choice depending on cell number. To prevent cross-contamination, every cell subset was processed on its own, while patient and healthy donor samples were processed together. The immunoSEQ multiplex PCR was used to amplify TCRB sequences from cDNA, generating 87-bp fragments that spanned the CDR3 region. Sequencing of the amplicons was done on the Illumina HiSeq platform. Regarding the original processing steps: Synthetic template baselines were used to correct PCR bias computationally, reads within Hamming distance 2 were collapsed together, and singletons that could not be merged were discarded. By aligning reads against IMGT, V, D and J genes, CDR3 length, and insertions or deletions at six rearrangement sites were assigned. Within each subset, clonotype counts were normalized to sorted cell number, and only after that were true diversity and Gini coefficients computed with the tcR R package. Repertoire sharing was quantified using the overlap coefficient calculated on TCRB nucleotide sequences. Out-of-frame TCRB sequences from naive cells were analyzed to stand in for the pre-selection repertoire. This is the immuneACCESS table as TCRdb keeps it, with only in-frame sequences that have V and J called. A part of the clones is gone; compared with another copy, unresolved V genes explain less than half, and the rest is unexplained. Clone size and V and J calls were adopted from that table, with D and trimming inferred from the DNA. Across this sample there are fewer than 250,000 clones, with 68% seen only once. The ten largest clonotypes hold around 0.057% of the sample.

The paper as a whole reports these results and caveats: Fewer insertions and more nucleotide deletions at VDJ recombination sites were observed in patients with type 1 diabetes, implying thymic rearrangement abnormalities. The naive, central memory and regulatory TCRB repertoires appeared to resemble one another more closely among patients than among healthy donors. A moderate but significant shortening of TCRB CDR3 length was observed in type 1 diabetes patients in all four CD4+ subsets. Because cDNA rather than genomic DNA was sequenced, highly expressing activated cells could have been over-represented, although no difference in activation and CD3 levels was found between groups. Because the HLA sub-analyses included only small numbers of individuals, any influence of HLA type on TCRB rearrangement was left unresolved. PCR may preferentially amplify shorter templates, but because patient and control samples were amplified and corrected together, any resulting skew would affect both groups equally.

Recombination connected TRBV30 to TRBJ1-1; the central 10 bases match TRBD1. The sequenced sample was naive CD4+ T cells from blood. The sample's cell subset or site label, in plain terms: true naive CD4+ T cells. The TCR sequence derives from a man aged 30-40 years in good health. At the DNA level, the sequence is TGTGCCTGGAGCCGAAGACAGGGGGCAGGGAATGAAGCTTTCTTT. This gives the protein CAWSRRQGAGNEAFF. The full variable domain, completed from the reference TRBV30 and TRBJ1-1 proteins outside the CDR3, reads SQTIHQWPATLVQPVGSPLSLECTVEGTSNPNLYWYRQAAGRGLQLLFYSVGIGQISSEVPQNLSASRPQDRQFILSSKKLLLSDSGFYLCAWSRRQGAGNEAFFGQGTRLTVV.